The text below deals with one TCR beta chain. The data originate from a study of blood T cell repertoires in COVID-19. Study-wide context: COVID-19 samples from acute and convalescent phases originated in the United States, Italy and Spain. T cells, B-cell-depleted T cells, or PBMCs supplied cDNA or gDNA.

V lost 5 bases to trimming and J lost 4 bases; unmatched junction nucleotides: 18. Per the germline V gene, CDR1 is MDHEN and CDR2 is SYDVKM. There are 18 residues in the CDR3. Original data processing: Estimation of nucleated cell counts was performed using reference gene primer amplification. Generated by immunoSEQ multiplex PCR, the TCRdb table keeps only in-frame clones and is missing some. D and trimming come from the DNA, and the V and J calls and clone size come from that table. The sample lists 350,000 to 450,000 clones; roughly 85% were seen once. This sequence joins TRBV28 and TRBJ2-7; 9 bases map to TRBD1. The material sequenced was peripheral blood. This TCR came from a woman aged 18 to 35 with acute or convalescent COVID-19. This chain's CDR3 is CASSAQIFGTGRTYEQYF. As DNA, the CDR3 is TGTGCCAGCAGTGCACAAATTTTCGGGACAGGGAGGACATACGAGCAGTACTTC.